The TCR beta chain described here comes from a study of regulatory dendritic cells for organ transplantation. Study-level results: Alloreactive memory CD8+ T cell pools varied considerably between individuals.

The repertoire was sequenced with immunoSEQ multiplex PCR; TCRdb's copy has only in-frame clones and lacks some. The sample carries around 29,000 clones, more than 65% recorded once. For this clone: As yet, its antigen is unknown.

Trimming stripped 7 bases from V and 3 bases from J, with 13 bases between. The CDR3 covers 14 residues. Germline assignment: CDR1 SGHVS and CDR2 FQNEAQ. The sample consisted of naive CD8+ T cells from blood. This sample's subset: CD45RA+ naive T cells. The TCR originated in a human donor in good health. The chain recombines TRBV7-8 with TRBJ1-5; tentative D call: TRBD1 (6 bases). The CDR3: CASTINRDNQPQHF. The CDR3 bases are TGTGCCAGCACGATCAACAGGGACAATCAGCCCCAGCATTTT.